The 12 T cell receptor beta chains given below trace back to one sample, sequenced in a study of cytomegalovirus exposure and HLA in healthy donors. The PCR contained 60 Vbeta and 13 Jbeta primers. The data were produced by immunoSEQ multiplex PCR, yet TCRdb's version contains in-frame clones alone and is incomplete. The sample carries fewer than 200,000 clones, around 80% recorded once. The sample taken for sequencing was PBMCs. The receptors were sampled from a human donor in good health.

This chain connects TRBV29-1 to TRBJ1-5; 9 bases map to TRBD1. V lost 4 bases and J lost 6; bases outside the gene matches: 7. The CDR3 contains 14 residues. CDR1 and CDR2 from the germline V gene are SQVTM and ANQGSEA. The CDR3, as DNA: TGCAGCGTTGTAACGACAGGGGGTGGTCAGCCCCAGCATTTT. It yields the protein CSVVTTGGGQPQHF. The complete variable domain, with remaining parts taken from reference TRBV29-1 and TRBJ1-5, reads SAVISQKPSRDICQRGTSLTIQCQVDSQVTMMFWYRQQPGQSLTLIATANQGSEATYESGFVIDKFPISRPNLTFSTLTVSNMSPEDSSIYLCSVVTTGGGQPQHFGDGTRLSIL.

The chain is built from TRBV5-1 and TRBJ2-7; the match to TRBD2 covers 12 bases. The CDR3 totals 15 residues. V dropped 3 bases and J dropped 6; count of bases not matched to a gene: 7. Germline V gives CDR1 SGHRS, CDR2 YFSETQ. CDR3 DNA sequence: TGCGCCAGCAGCTCACCGGGACTAGCGGGTGCCGAGCAGTACTTC. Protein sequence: CASSSPGLAGAEQYF.

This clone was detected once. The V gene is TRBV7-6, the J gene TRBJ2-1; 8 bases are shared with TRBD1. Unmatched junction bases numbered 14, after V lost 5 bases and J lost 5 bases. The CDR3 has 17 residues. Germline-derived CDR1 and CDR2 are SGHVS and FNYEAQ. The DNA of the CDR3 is TGTGCCAGCAGCCCCAGCCAGACAGGGGCTATAAACAATGAGCAGTTCTTC. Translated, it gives CASSPSQTGAINNEQFF.

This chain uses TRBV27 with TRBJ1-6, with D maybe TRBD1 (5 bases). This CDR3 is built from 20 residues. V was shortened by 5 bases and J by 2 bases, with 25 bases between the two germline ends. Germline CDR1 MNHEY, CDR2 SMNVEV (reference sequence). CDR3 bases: TGTGCCAGCAGTCCCATCCACCCCCGACGGCGGGGGACCTATAATTCACCCCTCCACTTT. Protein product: CASSPIHPRRRGTYNSPLHF.

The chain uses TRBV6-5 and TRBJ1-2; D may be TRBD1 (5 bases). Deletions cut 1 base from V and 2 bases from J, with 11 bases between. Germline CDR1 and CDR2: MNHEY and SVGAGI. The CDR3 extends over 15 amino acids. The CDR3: CASSYYQGTNYGYTF. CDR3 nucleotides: TGTGCCAGCAGTTACTATCAGGGCACCAACTATGGCTACACCTTC.

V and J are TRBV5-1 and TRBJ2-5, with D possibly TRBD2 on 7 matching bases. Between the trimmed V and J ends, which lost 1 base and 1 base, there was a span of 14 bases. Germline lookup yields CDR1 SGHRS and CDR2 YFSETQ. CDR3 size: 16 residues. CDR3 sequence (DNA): TGCGCCAGCAGCTTGTCCGGGGGGCAACTCCAAGAGACCCAGTACTTC. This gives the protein CASSLSGGQLQETQYF.

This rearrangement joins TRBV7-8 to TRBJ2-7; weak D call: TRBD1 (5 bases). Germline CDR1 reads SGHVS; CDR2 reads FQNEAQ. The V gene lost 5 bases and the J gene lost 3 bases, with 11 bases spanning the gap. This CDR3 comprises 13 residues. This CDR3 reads CASSLQGFYEQYF. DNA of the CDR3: TGTGCCAGCAGCCTCCAGGGATTCTACGAGCAGTACTTC.

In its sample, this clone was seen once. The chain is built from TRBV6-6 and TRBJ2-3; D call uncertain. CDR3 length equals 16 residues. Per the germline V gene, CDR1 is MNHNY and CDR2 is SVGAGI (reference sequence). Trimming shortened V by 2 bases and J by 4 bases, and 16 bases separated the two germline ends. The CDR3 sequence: CASSYVGGPRPDTQYF. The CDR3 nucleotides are TGTGCCAGCAGTTACGTAGGCGGTCCACGACCAGATACGCAGTATTTT.

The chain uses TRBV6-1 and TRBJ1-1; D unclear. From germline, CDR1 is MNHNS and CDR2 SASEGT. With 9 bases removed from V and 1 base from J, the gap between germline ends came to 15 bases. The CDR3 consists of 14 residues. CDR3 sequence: CASWPGQSNTEAFF. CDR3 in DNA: TGTGCCAGTTGGCCTGGGCAGTCGAACACTGAAGCTTTCTTT.

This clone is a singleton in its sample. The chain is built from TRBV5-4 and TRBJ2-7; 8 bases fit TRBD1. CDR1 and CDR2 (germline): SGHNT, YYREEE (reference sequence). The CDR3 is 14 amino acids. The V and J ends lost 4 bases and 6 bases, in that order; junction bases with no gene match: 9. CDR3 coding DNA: TGTGCCAGCAGCCCTGACAGGGGCTCCCTCGAGCAGTACTTC. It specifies CASSPDRGSLEQYF.

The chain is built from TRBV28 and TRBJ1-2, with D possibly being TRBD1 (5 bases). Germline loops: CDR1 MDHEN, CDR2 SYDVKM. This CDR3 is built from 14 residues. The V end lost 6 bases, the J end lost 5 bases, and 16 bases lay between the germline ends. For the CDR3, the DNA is TGTGCCAGCAGGGAATCAGGGTCCGGATATGGCTACACCTTC. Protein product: CASRESGSGYGYTF.

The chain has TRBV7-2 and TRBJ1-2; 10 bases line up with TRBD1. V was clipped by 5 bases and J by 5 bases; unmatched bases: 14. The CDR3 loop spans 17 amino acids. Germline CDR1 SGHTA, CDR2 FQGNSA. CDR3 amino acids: CASSPIGTGVLGYGYTF. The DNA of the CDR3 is TGTGCCAGCAGCCCTATCGGGACAGGGGTACTTGGTTATGGCTACACCTTC.